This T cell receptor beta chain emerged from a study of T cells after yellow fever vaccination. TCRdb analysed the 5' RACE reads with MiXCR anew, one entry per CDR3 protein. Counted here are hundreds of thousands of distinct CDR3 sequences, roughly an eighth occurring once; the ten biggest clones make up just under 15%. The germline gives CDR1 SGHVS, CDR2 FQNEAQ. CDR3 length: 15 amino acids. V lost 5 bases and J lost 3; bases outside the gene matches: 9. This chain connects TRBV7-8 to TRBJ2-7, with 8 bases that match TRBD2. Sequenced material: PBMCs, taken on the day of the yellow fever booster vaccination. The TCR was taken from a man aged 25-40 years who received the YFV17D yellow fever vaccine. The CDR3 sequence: CASSPATSGLYEQYF. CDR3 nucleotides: TGTGCCAGCAGCCCCGCAACTAGCGGCCTCTACGAGCAGTACTTC. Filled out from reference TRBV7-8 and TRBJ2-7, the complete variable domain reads GAGVSQSPRYKVAKRGQDVALRCDPISGHVSLFWYQQALGQGPEFLTYFQNEAQLDKSGLPSDRFFAERPEGSVSTLKIQRTQQEDSAVYLCASSPATSGLYEQYFGPGTRLTVT.